A single TCR beta chain is shown here with its context. Its cognate antigen is unknown. Assay: immunoSEQ multiplex PCR; the TCRdb copy retains only in-frame clones and omits some. The repertoire includes a few hundred thousand clones, 70% to 90% of them detected once, and approximately 0.96% sits in the top ten. The data are from a study of cytomegalovirus exposure and HLA in healthy donors. Study in general: A later analysis reported the same platform for the 110 or so validation repertoires and the roughly 700 first-cohort repertoires.

From germline, CDR1 is LGHNA and CDR2 YSLEER. The CDR3 runs to 14 residues. Trimming removed 4 bases from V and 0 bases from J, with 9 bases in between. While the first cohort had some 700 subjects, the donors belonged to the separate validation cohort of roughly 120 subjects. Overall study findings and caveats: Reported results showed that the classifier diagnosed cytomegalovirus status with high specificity and sensitivity. Some TCR beta chains (approximately 180 of them) were listed as cytomegalovirus-associated.

This receptor was identified in a man aged 25-40 years in good health and CMV-seronegative. The chain couples TRBV4-3 to TRBJ1-1, with a weak D call TRBD1 (5 bases). The sample was PBMCs. The CDR3 sequence is CASSLRTLNTEAFF. The CDR3 DNA reads as TGCGCCAGCAGCCTCAGGACACTGAACACTGAAGCTTTCTTT.